This T cell receptor beta chain was observed in a study of blood T cell repertoires in COVID-19. Clones were read by immunoSEQ multiplex PCR, and TCRdb kept only the in-frame ones, dropping some. There are 120,000 or so clones in the sample; roughly 87% occur only once, and just over 6.5% lies in the top ten. V lost 3 bases and J 1 base, leaving 9 bases between the germline ends. Germline V CDR1 and CDR2: LNHDA, SQIVND (reference sequence). CDR3 length equals 14 residues. The genes are TRBV19 and TRBJ1-1; TRBD1 is a possible D gene (6 bases). The sample was peripheral blood. The sequence derives from a man aged 80 or over with active or convalescent COVID-19. The CDR3 region is CASSMGQKNTEAFF. In nucleotides, the CDR3 is TGTGCCAGTAGTATGGGACAAAAGAACACTGAAGCTTTCTTT. Together with reference TRBV19 and TRBJ1-1, the CDR3 gives the full variable domain: DGGITQSPKYLFRKEGQNVTLSCEQNLNHDAMYWYRQDPGQGLRLIYYSQIVNDFQKGDIAEGYSVSREKKESFPLTVTSAQKNPTAFYLCASSMGQKNTEAFFGQGTRLTVV.